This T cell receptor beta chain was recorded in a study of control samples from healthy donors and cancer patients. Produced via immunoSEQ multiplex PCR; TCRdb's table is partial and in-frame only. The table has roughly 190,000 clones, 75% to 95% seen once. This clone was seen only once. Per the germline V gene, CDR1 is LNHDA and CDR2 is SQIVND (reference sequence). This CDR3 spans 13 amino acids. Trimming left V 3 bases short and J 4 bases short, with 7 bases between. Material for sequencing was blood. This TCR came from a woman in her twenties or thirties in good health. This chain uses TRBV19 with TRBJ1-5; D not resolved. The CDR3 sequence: CASSMVLNQPQHF. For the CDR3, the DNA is TGTGCCAGTAGTATGGTCCTTAATCAGCCCCAGCATTTT.